This note documents a single T cell receptor beta chain sequence. Original data processing: Using reference gene primer amplification, nucleated cell counts were estimated. Assay used: immunoSEQ multiplex PCR; TCRdb lists only in-frame clones, some missing. D and trimming come from the DNA, and the V and J calls and clone size come from that table. This sample has nearly 200,000 clones; 85% occur once, and the top ten carry 0.8% to 0.95%. CDR1 LGHNA and CDR2 YSLEER come from the germline V gene. This CDR3 is built from 13 residues. The V and J ends lost 0 bases and 7 bases respectively, with 9 bases between them. These data are taken from a study of blood T cell repertoires in COVID-19. On the study more broadly: Spain, Italy and the United States supplied samples that represented acute and convalescent COVID-19.

Followed over time, Seattle patients had been enrolled while infection was active. Input material: peripheral blood. The chain joins TRBV4-3 to TRBJ2-5; D perhaps matches TRBD2 (5 bases). This clonotype was obtained from a man in his 60s with COVID-19, enrolled during active disease. CDR3 nucleotide sequence: TGCGCCAGCAGCCAAGAACGGGGATGGACCCAGTACTTC. It specifies CASSQERGWTQYF.